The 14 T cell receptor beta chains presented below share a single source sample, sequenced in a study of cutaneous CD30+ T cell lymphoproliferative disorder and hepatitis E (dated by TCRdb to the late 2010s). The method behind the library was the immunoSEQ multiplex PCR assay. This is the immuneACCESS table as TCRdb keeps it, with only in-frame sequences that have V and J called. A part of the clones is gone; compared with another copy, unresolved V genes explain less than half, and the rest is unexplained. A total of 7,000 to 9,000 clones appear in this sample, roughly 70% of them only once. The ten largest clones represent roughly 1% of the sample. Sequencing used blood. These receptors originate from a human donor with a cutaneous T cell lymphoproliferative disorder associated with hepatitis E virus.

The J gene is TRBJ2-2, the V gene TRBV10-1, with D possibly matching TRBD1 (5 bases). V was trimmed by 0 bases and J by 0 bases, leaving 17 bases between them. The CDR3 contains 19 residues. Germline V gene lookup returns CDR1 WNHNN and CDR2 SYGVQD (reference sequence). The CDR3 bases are TGCGCCAGCAGTGAGTCGTTACAGGTTCACCCTACGAACACCGGGGAGCTGTTTTTT. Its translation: CASSESLQVHPTNTGELFF.

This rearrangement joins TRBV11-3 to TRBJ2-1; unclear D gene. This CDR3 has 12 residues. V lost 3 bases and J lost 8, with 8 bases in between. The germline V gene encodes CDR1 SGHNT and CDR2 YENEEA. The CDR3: CASSFIGDEQFF. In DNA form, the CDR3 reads TGTGCCAGCAGCTTTATAGGCGATGAGCAGTTCTTC.

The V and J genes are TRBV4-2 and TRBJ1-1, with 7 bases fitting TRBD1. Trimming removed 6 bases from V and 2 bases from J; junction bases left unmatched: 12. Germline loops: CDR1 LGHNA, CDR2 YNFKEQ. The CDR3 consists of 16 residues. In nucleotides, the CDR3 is TGTGCCAGCAGGGAGGGAGGGGGCTCGGATAACACTGAAGCTTTCTTT. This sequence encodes CASREGGGSDNTEAFF.

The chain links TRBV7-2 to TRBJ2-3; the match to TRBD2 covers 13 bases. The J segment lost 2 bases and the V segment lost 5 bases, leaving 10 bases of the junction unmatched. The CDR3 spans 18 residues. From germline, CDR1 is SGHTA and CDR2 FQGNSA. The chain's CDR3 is CASSPEGLAGKNTDTQYF. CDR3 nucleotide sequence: TGTGCCAGCAGCCCAGAGGGACTAGCGGGGAAAAACACAGATACGCAGTATTTT.

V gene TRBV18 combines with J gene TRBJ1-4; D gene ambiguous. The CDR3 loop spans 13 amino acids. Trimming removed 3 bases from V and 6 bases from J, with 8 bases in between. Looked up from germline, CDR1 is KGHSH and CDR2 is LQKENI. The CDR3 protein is CASSPGIHEKLFF. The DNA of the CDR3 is TGTGCCAGCTCACCCGGGATTCATGAAAAACTGTTTTTT.

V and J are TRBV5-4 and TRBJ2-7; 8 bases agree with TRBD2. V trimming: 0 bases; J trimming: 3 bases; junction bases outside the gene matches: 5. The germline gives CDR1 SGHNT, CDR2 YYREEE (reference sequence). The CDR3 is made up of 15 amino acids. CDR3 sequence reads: CASSLDGGGLYEQYF. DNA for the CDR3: TGTGCCAGCAGCTTGGACGGCGGGGGGCTCTACGAGCAGTACTTC.

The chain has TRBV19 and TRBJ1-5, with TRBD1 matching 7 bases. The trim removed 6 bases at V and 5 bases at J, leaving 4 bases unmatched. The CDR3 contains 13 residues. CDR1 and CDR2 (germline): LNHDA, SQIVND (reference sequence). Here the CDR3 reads CASSPGGDQPQHF. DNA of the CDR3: TGTGCCAGTAGCCCAGGGGGGGATCAGCCCCAGCATTTT.

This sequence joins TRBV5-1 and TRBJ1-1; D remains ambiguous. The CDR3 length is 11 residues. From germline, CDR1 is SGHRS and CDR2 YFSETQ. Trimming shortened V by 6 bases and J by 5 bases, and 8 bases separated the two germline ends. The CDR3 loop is CASTLGTEAFF. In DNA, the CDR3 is TGCGCCAGCACCCTCGGAACTGAAGCTTTCTTT.

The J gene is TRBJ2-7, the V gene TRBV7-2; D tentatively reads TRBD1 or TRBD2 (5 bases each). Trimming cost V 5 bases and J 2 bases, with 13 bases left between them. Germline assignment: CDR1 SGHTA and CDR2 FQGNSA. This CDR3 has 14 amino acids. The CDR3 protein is CASSPGQGAYEQYF. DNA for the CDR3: TGTGCCAGCAGCCCGGGGCAGGGCGCCTACGAGCAGTACTTC.

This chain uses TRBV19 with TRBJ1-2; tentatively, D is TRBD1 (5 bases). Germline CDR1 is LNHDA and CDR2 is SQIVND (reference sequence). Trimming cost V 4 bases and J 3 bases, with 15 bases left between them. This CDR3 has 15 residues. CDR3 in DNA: TGTGCCAGTAGTAACAAACCCCGGGGCGACTATGGCTACACCTTC. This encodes CASSNKPRGDYGYTF.

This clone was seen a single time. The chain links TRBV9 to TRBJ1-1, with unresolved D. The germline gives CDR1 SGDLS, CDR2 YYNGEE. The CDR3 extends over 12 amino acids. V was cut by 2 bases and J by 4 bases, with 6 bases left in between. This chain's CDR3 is CASSVGTTEAFF. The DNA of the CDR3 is TGTGCCAGCAGCGTCGGAACCACTGAAGCTTTCTTT. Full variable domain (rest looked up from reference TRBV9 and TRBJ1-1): DSGVTQTPKHLITATGQRVTLRCSPRSGDLSVYWYQQSLDQGLQFLIQYYNGEERAKGNILERFSAQQFPDLHSELNLSSLELGDSALYFCASSVGTTEAFFGQGTRLTVV.

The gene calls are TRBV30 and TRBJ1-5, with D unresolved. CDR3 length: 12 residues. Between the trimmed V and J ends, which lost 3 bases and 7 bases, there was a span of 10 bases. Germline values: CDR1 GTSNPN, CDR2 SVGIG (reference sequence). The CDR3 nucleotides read TGTGCCTGGAGCCAGGTCAAACAGCCCCAGCATTTT. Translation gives CAWSQVKQPQHF.

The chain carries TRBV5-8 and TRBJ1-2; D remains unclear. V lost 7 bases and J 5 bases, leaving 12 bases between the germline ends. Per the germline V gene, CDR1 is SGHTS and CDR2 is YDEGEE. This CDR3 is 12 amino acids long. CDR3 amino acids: CASEDPRYGYTF. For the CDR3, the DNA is TGTGCCAGCGAAGATCCCCGTTATGGCTACACCTTC.

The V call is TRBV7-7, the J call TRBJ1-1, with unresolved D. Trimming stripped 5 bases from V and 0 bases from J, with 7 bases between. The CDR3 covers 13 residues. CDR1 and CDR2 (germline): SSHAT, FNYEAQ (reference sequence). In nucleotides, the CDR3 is TGTGCCAGCAGCCGGACGGTGAACACTGAAGCTTTCTTT. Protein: CASSRTVNTEAFF.